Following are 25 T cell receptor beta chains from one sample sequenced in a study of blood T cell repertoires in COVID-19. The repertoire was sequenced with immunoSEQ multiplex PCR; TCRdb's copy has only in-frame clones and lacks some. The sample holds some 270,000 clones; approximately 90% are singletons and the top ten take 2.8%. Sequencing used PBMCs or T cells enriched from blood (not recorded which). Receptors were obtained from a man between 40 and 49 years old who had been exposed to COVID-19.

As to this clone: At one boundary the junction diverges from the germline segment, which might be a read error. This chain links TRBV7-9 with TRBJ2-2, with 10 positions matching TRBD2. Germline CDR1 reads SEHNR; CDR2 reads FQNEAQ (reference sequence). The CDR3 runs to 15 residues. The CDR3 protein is CASSLAGVATGELFF. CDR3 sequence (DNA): TGTGCCAGCAGCCTAGCGGGAGTAGCCACCGGGGAGCTGTTTTTT.

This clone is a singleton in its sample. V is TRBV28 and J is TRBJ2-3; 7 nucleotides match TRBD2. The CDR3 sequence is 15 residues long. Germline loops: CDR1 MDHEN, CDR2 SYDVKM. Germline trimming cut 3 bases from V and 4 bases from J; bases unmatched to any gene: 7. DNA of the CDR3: TGTGCCAGCAGTTTTGGCGGGAGTCAGTCAGATACGCAGTATTTT. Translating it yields CASSFGGSQSDTQYF.

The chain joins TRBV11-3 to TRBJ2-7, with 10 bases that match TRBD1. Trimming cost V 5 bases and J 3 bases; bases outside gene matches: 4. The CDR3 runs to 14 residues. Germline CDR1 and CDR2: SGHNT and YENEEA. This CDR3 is CASSNRDRGYEQYF. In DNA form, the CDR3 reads TGTGCCAGCAGCAATAGGGACAGGGGCTACGAGCAGTACTTC.

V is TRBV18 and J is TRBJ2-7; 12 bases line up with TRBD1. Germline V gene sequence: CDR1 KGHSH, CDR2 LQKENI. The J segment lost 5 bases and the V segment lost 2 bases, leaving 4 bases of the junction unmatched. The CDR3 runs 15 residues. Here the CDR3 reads CASSPTGTGGHEQYF. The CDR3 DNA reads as TGTGCCAGCTCACCAACCGGGACAGGGGGCCACGAGCAGTACTTC. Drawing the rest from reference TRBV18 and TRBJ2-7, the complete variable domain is NAGVMQNPRHLVRRRGQEARLRCSPMKGHSHVYWYRQLPEEGLKFMVYLQKENIIDESGMPKERFSAEFPKEGPSILRIQQVVRGDSAAYFCASSPTGTGGHEQYFGPGTRLTVT.

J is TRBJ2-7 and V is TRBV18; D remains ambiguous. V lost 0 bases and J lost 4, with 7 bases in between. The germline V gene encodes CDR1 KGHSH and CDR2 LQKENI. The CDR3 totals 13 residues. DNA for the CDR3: TGTGCCAGCTCACCACCGTCGTTGTACGAGCAGTACTTC. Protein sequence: CASSPPSLYEQYF.

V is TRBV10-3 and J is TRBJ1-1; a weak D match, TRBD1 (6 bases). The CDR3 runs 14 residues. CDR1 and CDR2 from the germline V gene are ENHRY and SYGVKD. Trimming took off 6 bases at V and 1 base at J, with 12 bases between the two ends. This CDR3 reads CAIRDSSSNTEAFF. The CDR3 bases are TGTGCCATCAGGGACAGTTCATCGAACACTGAAGCTTTCTTT.

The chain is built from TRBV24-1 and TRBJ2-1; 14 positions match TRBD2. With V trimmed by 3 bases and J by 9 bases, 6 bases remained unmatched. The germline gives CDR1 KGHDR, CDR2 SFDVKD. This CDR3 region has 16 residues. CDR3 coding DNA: TGTGCCACCAGTGATGGGACTAGCGGGAGAGTCGGTGAGCAGTTCTTC. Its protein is CATSDGTSGRVGEQFF.

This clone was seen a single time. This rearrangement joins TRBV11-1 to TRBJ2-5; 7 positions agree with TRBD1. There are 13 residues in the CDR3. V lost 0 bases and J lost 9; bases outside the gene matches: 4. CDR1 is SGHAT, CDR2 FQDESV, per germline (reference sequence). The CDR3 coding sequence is TGTGCCAGCAGCTTAGCTGGGACAGACGCCCAGTACTTC. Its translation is CASSLAGTDAQYF.

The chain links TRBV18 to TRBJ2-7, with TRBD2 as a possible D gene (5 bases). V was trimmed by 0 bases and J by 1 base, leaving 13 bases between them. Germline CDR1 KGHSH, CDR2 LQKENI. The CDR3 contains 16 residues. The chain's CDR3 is CASSPPTGVSSYEQYF. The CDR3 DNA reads TGTGCCAGCTCACCACCAACCGGGGTGAGTTCCTACGAGCAGTACTTC.

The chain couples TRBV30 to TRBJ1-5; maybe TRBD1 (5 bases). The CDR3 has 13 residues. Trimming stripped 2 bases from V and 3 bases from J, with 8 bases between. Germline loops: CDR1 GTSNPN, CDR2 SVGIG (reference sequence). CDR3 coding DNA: TGTGCCTGGAGTTTGACAGACAATCAGCCCCAGCATTTT. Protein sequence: CAWSLTDNQPQHF.

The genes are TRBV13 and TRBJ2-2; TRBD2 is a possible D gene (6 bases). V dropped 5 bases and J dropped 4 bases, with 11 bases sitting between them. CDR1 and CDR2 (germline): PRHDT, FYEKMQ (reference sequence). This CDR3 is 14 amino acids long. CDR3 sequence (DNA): TGTGCCAGCAGCATGGGGACTGTCACCGGGGAGCTGTTTTTT. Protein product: CASSMGTVTGELFF.

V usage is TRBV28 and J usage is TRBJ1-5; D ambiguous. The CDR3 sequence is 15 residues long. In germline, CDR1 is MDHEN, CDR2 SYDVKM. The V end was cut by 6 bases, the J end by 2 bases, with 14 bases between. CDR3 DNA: TGTGCCAGCAGCCGGCTAGTCTGGGGCAATCAGCCCCAGCATTTT. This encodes CASSRLVWGNQPQHF.

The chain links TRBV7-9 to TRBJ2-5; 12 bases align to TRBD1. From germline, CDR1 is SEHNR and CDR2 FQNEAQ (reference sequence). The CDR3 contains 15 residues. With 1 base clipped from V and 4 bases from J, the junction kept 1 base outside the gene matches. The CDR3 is CASSLGDRGRETQYF. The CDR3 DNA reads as TGTGCCAGCAGCTTAGGGGACAGGGGGCGAGAGACCCAGTACTTC. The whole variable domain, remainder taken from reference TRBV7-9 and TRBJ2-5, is DTGVSQNPRHKITKRGQNVTFRCDPISEHNRLYWYRQTLGQGPEFLTYFQNEAQLEKSRLLSDRFSAERPKGSFSTLEIQRTEQGDSAMYLCASSLGDRGRETQYFGPGTRLLVL.

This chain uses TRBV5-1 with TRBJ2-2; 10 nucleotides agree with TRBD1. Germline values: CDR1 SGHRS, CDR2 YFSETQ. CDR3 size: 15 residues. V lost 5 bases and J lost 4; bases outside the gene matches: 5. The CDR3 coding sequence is TGCGCCAGCAGACCGGGACAGGGGCGCACCGGGGAGCTGTTTTTT. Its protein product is CASRPGQGRTGELFF.

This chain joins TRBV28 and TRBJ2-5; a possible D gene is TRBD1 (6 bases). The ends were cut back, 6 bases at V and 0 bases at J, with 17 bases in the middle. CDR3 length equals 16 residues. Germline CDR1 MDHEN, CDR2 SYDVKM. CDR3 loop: CASSLGASIHQETQYF. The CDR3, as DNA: TGTGCCAGCAGCTTGGGGGCATCAATCCACCAAGAGACCCAGTACTTC. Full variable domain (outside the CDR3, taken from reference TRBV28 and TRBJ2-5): DVKVTQSSRYLVKRTGEKVFLECVQDMDHENMFWYRQDPGLGLRLIYFSYDVKMKEKGDIPEGYSVSREKKERFSLILESASTNQTSMYLCASSLGASIHQETQYFGPGTRLLVL.

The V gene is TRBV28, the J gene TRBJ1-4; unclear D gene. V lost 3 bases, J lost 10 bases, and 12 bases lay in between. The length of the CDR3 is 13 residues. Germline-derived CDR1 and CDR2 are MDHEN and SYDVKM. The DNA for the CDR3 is TGTGCCAGCAGTTTCCCCGAGAGCGGAAAACTGTTTTTT. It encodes CASSFPESGKLFF.

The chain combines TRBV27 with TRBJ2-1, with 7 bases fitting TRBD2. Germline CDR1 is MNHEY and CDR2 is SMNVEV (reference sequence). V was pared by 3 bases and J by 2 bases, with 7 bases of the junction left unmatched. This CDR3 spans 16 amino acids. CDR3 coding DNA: TGTGCCAGCAGTTTGCAGCGGGGTTCTACCTACAATGAGCAGTTCTTC. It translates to CASSLQRGSTYNEQFF.

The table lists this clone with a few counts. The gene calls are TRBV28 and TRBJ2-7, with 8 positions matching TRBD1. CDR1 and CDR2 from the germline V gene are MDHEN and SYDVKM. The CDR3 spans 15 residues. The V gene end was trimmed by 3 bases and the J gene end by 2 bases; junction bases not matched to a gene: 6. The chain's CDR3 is CASSFYGTGTYEQYF. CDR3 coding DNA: TGTGCCAGCAGTTTTTACGGGACAGGAACCTACGAGCAGTACTTC.

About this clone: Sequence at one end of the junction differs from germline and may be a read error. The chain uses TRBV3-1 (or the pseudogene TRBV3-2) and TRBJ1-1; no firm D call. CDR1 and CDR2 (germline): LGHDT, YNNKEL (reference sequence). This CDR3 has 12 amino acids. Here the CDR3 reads CASSQAPKTYQF. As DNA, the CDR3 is TGTGCCAGCAGCCAAGCCCCCAAGACATATCAATTT.

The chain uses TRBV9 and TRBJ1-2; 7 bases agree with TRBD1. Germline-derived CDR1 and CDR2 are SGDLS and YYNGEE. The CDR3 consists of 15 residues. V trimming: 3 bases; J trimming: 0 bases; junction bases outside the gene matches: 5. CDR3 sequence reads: CASSGKTGTNYGYTF. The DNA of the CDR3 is TGTGCCAGCAGCGGCAAGACAGGGACTAACTATGGCTACACCTTC.

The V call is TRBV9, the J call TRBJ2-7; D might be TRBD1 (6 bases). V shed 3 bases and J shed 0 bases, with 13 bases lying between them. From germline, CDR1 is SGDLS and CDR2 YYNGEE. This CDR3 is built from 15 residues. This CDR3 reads CASSGGPTDSYEQYF. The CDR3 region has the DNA TGTGCCAGCAGCGGGGGGCCTACCGACTCCTACGAGCAGTACTTC.

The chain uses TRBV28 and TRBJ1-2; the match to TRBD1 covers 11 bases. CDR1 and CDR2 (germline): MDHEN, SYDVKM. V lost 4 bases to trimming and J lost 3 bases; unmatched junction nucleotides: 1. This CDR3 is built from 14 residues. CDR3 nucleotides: TGTGCCAGCAGTTCGGGACAGGGGGACTATGGCTACACCTTC. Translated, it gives CASSSGQGDYGYTF.

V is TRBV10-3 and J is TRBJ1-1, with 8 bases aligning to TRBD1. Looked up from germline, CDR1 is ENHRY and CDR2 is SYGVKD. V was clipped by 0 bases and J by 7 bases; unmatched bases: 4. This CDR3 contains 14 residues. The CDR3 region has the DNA TGTGCCATCAGTGAGTCGACCGGACAGGGTGAAGCTTTCTTT. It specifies CAISESTGQGEAFF.

CDR3 nucleotide sequence: TGTGCCAGCAGCTTATTCGGGGGGGCCTCAAGCGAGCAGTACTTC. It encodes CASSLFGGASSEQYF. This chain connects TRBV11-2 to TRBJ2-7, with TRBD2 identical over 8 bases. The CDR3 is made up of 15 amino acids. Germline trimming cut 2 bases from V and 6 bases from J; bases unmatched to any gene: 9. Germline values: CDR1 SGHAT, CDR2 FQNNGV.

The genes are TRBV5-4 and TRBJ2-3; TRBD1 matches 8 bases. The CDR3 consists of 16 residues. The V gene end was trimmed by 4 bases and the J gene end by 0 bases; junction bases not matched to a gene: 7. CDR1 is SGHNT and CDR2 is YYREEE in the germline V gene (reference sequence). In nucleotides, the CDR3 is TGTGCCAGCAGCAGCCAACAGGGGGGCAGCACAGATACGCAGTATTTT. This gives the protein CASSSQQGGSTDTQYF.